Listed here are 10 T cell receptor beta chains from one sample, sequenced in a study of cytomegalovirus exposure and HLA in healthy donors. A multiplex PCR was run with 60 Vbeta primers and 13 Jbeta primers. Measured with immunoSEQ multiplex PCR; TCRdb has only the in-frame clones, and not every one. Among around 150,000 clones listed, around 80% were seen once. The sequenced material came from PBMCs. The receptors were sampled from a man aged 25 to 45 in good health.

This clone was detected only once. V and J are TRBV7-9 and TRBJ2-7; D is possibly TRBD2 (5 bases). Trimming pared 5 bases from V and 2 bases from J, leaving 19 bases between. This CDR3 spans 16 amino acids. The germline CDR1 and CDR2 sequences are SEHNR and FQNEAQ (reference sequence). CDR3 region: CASSPSTGITTYEQYF. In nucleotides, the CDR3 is TGTGCCAGCAGCCCTAGTACCGGGATTACAACCTACGAGCAGTACTTC.

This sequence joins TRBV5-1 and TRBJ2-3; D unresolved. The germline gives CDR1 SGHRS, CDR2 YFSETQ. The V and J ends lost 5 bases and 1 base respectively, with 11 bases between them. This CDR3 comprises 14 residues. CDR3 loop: CASRSSLGTDTQYF. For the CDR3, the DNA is TGCGCCAGCAGGAGTAGTCTGGGCACAGATACGCAGTATTTT. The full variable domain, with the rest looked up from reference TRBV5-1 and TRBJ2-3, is KAGVTQTPRYLIKTRGQQVTLSCSPISGHRSVSWYQQTPGQGLQFLFEYFSETQRNKGNFPGRFSGRQFSNSRSEMNVSTLELGDSALYLCASRSSLGTDTQYFGPGTRLTVL.

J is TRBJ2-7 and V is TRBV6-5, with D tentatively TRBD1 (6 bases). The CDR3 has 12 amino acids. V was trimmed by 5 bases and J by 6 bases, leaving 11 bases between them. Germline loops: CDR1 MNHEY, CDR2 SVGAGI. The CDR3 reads CASSQQGSEQYF. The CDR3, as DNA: TGTGCCAGCAGTCAACAGGGCTCCGAGCAGTACTTC.

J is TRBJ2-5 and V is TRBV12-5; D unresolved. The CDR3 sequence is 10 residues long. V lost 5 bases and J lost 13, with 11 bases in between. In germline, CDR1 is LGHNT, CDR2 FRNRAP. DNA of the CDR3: TGTGCTAGTGGTCCATTTCACGGGTACTTC. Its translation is CASGPFHGYF.

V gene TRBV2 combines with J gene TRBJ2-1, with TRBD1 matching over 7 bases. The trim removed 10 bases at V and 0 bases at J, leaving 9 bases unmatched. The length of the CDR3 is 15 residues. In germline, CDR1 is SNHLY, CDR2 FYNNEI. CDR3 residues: CATKIRDSSYNEQFF. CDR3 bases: TGTGCCACCAAGATCCGGGACAGCTCCTACAATGAGCAGTTCTTC.

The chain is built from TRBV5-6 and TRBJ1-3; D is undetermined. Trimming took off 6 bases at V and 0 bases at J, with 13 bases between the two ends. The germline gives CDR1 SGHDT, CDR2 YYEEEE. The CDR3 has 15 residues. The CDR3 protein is CASIQSLSSGNTIYF. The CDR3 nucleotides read TGTGCCAGCATCCAGTCCTTAAGCTCTGGAAACACCATATATTTT.

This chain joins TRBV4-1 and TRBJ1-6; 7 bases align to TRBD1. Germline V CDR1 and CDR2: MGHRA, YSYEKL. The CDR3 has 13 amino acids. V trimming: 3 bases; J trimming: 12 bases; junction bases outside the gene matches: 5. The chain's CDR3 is CASSQGDSRPLHF. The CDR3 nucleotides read TGCGCCAGCAGCCAGGGGGACAGTAGACCCCTCCACTTT.

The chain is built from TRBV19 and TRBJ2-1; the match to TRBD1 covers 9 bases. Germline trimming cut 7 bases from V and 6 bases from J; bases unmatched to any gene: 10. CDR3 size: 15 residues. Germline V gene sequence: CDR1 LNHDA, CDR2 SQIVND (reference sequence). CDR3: CASTPGQGFSNEQFF. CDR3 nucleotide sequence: TGTGCCAGTACCCCGGGACAGGGATTTTCCAATGAGCAGTTCTTC.

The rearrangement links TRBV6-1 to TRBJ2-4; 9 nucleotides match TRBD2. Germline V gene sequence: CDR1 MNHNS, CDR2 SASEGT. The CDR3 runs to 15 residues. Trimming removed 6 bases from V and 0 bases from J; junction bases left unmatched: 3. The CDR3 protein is CASRAGGSAKNIQYF. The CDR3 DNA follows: TGTGCCAGCAGAGCGGGAGGCTCAGCCAAAAACATTCAGTACTTC.

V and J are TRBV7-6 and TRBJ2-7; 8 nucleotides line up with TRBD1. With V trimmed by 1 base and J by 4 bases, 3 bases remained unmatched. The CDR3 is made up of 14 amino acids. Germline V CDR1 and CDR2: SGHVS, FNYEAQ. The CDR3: CASSLGDRYYEQYF. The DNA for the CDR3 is TGTGCCAGCAGCTTAGGGGACAGGTATTACGAGCAGTACTTC.